This T cell receptor (beta chain) is drawn from a study of blood T cell repertoires in COVID-19. The CDR3 is made up of 15 amino acids. Germline values: CDR1 KGHSH, CDR2 LQKENI. V dropped 4 bases and J dropped 3; count of bases not matched to a gene: 9. Clones were read by immunoSEQ multiplex PCR, and TCRdb kept only the in-frame ones, dropping some. The table records 300,000 to 450,000 clones, 80% to 90% of them present only once. The rearrangement links TRBV18 to TRBJ2-7; TRBD2 matches 7 bases. The receptor was derived from a woman aged 55-75 years with COVID-19, enrolled during active disease. Sequencing was carried out using peripheral blood. The CDR3 spells CASSRGEGGFYEQYF. DNA of the CDR3: TGTGCCAGCTCACGAGGAGAGGGAGGGTTCTACGAGCAGTACTTC.